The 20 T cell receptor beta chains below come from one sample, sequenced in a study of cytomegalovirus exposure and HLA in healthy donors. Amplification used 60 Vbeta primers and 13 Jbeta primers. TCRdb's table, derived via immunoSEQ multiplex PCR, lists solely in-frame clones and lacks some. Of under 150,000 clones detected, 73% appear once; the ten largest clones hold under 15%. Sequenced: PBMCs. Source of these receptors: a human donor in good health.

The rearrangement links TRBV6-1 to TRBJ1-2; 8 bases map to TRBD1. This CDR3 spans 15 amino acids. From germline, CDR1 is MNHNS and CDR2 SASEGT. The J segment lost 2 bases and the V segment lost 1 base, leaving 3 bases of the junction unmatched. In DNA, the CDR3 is TGTGCCAGCAGTGAAGGACAGGGGCCCAACTATGGCTACACCTTC. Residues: CASSEGQGPNYGYTF.

The CDR3 is CASSPGSRERQFF. The CDR3 DNA reads as TGTGCCAGCAGCCCCGGGTCGCGGGAGAGGCAGTTCTTC. V usage is TRBV5-4 and J usage is TRBJ2-1, with 7 bases fitting TRBD2. The J segment lost 12 bases and the V segment lost 4 bases, leaving 10 bases of the junction unmatched. Germline CDR1 reads SGHNT; CDR2 reads YYREEE (reference sequence). This CDR3 is 13 amino acids long.

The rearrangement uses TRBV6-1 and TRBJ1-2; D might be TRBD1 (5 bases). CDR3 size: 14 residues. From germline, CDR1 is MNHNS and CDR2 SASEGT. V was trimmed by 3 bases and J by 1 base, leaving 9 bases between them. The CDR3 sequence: CASSEGDSNYGYTF. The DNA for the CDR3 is TGTGCCAGCAGTGAGGGTGACAGTAACTATGGCTACACCTTC.

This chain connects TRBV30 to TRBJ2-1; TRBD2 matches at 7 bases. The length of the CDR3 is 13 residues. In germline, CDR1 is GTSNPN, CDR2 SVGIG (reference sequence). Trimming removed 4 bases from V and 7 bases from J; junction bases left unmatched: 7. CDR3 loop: CAWKRRELNEQFF. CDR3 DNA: TGTGCCTGGAAGCGGCGGGAGCTTAATGAGCAGTTCTTC.

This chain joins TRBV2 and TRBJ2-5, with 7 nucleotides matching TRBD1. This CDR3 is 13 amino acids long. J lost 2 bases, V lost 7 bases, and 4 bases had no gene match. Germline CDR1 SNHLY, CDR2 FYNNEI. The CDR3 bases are TGTGCCAGCATGGGGACAGAACAAGAGACCCAGTACTTC. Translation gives CASMGTEQETQYF.

CDR3 DNA: TGTGCCAGCAGTGATACCGGGACAGGCCCAGATACGCAGTATTTT. It yields the protein CASSDTGTGPDTQYF. The chain carries TRBV28 and TRBJ2-3; 8 bases agree with TRBD1. The CDR3 totals 15 residues. Germline loops: CDR1 MDHEN, CDR2 SYDVKM. With V trimmed by 5 bases and J by 4 bases, 8 bases remained unmatched.

The CDR3 DNA is TGTGCCAGCAGCTTACCCGCACAGGGCGACACCGGGGAGCTGTTTTTT. Translation: CASSLPAQGDTGELFF. The rearrangement links TRBV5-4 to TRBJ2-2, with D perhaps TRBD1 (6 bases). V lost 2 bases, J lost 3 bases, and 14 bases lay in between. This CDR3 is 16 amino acids long. Germline CDR1 and CDR2: SGHNT and YYREEE (reference sequence).

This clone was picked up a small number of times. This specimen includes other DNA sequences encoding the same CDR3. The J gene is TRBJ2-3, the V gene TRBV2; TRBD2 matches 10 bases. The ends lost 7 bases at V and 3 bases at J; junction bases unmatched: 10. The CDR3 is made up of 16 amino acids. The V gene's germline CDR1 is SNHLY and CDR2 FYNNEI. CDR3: CASTPHPGLATDTQYF. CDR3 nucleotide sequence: TGTGCCAGCACGCCTCATCCGGGACTAGCGACAGATACGCAGTATTTT.

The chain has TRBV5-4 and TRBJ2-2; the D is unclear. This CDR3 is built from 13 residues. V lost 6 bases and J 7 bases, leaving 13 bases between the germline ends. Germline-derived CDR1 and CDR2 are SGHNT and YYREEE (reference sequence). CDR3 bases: TGTGCCAGCACCATCGGTGTGTTCGGGGAGCTGTTTTTT. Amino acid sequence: CASTIGVFGELFF. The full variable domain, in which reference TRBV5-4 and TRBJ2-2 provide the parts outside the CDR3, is ETGVTQSPTHLIKTRGQQVTLRCSSQSGHNTVSWYQQALGQGPQFIFQYYREEENGRGNFPPRFSGLQFPNYSSELNVNALELDDSALYLCASTIGVFGELFFGEGSRLTVL.

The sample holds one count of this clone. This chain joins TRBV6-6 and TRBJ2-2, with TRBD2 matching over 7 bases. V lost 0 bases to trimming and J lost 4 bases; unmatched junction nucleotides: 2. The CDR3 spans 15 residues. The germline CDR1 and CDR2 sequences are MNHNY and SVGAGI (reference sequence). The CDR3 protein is CASSYSASGTGELFF. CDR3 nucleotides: TGTGCCAGCAGTTACTCGGCTAGCGGCACCGGGGAGCTGTTTTTT.

DNA for the CDR3: TGTGCCAGCAGCTCCCCGGCTAGCGGGGCCTACAATGAGCAGTTCTTC. This sequence encodes CASSSPASGAYNEQFF. J is TRBJ2-1 and V is TRBV7-6; 9 bases are a match to TRBD2. The CDR3 loop spans 16 amino acids. V trimming: 4 bases; J trimming: 2 bases; junction bases outside the gene matches: 6. Germline V gene sequence: CDR1 SGHVS, CDR2 FNYEAQ.

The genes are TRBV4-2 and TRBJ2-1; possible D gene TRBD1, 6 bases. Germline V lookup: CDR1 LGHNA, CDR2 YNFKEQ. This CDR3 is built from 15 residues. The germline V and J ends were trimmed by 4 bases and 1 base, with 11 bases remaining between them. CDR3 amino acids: CASSPGTRSYNEQFF. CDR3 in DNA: TGTGCCAGCAGCCCCGGGACAAGGTCCTACAATGAGCAGTTCTTC.

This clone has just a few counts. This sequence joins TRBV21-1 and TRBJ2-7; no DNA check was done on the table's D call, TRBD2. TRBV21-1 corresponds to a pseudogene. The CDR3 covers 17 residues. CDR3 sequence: CASSKATSSGESYEQYF. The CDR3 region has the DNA TGTGCCAGCAGCAAAGCCACCTCTAGCGGGGAATCCTACGAGCAGTACTTC.

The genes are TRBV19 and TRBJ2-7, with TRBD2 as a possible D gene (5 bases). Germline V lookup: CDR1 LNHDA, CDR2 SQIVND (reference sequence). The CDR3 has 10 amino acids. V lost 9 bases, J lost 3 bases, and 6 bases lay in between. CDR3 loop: CASGDYEQYF. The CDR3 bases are TGTGCCAGCGGGGACTACGAGCAGTACTTC.

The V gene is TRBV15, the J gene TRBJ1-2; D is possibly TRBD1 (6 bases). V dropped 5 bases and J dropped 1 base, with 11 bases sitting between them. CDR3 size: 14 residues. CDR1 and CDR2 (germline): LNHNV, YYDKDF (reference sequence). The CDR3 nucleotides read TGTGCCACCAGCTCTGGACAGTTTAACTATGGCTACACCTTC. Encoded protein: CATSSGQFNYGYTF.

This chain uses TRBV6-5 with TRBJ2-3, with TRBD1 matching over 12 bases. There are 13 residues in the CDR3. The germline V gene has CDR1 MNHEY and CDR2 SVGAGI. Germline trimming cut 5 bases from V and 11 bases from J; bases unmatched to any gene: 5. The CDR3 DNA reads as TGTGCCAGCAGTACCGGGACAGGGGGCAAGCAGTATTTT. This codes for CASSTGTGGKQYF.

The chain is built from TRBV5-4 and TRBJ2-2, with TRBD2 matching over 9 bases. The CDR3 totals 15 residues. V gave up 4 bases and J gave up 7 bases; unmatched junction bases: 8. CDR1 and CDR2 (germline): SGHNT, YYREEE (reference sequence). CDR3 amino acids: CASSAGTSIGGELFF. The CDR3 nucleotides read TGTGCCAGCAGCGCCGGGACTAGCATCGGCGGGGAGCTGTTTTTT.

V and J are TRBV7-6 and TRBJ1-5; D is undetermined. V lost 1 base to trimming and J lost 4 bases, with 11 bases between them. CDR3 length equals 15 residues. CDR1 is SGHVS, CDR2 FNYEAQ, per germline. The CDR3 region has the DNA TGTGCCAGCAGCTTAGATTCGGGTCTTAATCAGCCCCAGCATTTT. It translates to CASSLDSGLNQPQHF.

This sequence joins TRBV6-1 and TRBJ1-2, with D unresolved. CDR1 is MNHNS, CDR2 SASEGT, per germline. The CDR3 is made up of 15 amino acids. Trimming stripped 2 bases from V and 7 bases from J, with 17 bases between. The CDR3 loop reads CASSESFGERGGYTF. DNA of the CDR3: TGTGCCAGCAGTGAAAGTTTCGGTGAAAGAGGTGGCTACACCTTC.

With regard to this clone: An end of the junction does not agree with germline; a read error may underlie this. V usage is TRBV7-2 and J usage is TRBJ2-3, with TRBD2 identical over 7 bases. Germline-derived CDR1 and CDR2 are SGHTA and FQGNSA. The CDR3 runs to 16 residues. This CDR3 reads CASSLGRSGITDTQYF. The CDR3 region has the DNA TGTGCCAGCAGTTTAGGGAGGAGCGGGATCACAGATACGCAGTATTTT.